Below, 7 T cell receptor beta chains from the same sample are listed, as sequenced in a study of cytomegalovirus exposure and HLA in healthy donors (dated by TCRdb to the late 2010s). The library was made by the immunoSEQ multiplex PCR assay. A mixture of 60 forward primers for TCR Vbeta segments and 13 reverse primers for TCR Jbeta segments was used in the multiplex PCR. TCRdb obtained this table from immuneACCESS and retained in-frame rearrangements with V and J assigned. These tables miss some clones; where compared with another copy, unresolved V genes account for less than half of the shortfall, and the remainder is unexplained. The sample table lists about 110,000 clones, 74% of them with a count of one. Together, the top ten hold 11% to 15% of the sample. The sample consisted of PBMCs. These receptors all stem from a woman between 35 and 50 years old in good health and CMV-seropositive.

CDR3 bases: TGTGCCAGCTCACCACCGTCAGGGGGCCGAGGTACCATATATTTT. It encodes CASSPPSGGRGTIYF. The V and J genes are TRBV18 and TRBJ1-3; TRBD1 matches 8 bases. This CDR3 comprises 15 residues. Per the germline V gene, CDR1 is KGHSH and CDR2 is LQKENI. The V and J ends lost 0 bases and 10 bases, in that order; junction bases with no gene match: 8. Drawing the rest from reference TRBV18 and TRBJ1-3, the complete variable domain is NAGVMQNPRHLVRRRGQEARLRCSPMKGHSHVYWYRQLPEEGLKFMVYLQKENIIDESGMPKERFSAEFPKEGPSILRIQQVVRGDSAAYFCASSPPSGGRGTIYFGEGSWLTVV.

The chain recombines TRBV5-6 with TRBJ1-5, with TRBD1 as a possible D gene (5 bases). The CDR3 runs to 16 residues. V was trimmed by 4 bases and J by 4 bases, leaving 18 bases between them. Germline V CDR1 and CDR2: SGHDT, YYEEEE. The CDR3 protein is CASSNSRGGWNQPQHF. The CDR3 DNA reads TGTGCCAGCAGCAATAGTAGGGGAGGATGGAATCAGCCCCAGCATTTT.

This clone appeared a single time. The chain employs TRBV4-1 and TRBJ2-3; 10 bases are shared with TRBD2. This CDR3 spans 17 amino acids. Germline V gene lookup returns CDR1 MGHRA and CDR2 YSYEKL. V lost 2 bases and J lost 7; bases outside the gene matches: 12. Here the CDR3 reads CASSQSDQAGGQYTQYF. The CDR3 DNA reads TGCGCCAGCAGCCAAAGTGACCAAGCGGGGGGGCAATATACGCAGTATTTT.

The CDR3 sequence: CASTEMWTGINQPQHF. CDR3 coding DNA: TGTGCCAGTACGGAGATGTGGACAGGGATTAATCAGCCCCAGCATTTT. V is TRBV19 and J is TRBJ1-5, with 8 bases aligning to TRBD1. J gave up 4 bases and V 7 bases, and 12 bases lay outside the gene matches. The CDR3 has 16 amino acids. In germline, CDR1 is LNHDA, CDR2 SQIVND (reference sequence).

The chain carries TRBV6-1 and TRBJ1-1; 8 nucleotides line up with TRBD1. Germline-derived CDR1 and CDR2 are MNHNS and SASEGT. With V trimmed by 7 bases and J by 5 bases, 12 bases remained unmatched. The CDR3 contains 15 residues. Written as DNA, the CDR3 is TGTGCCAGCACCCGATCGGACAGGGCAAATACTGAAGCTTTCTTT. Encoded protein: CASTRSDRANTEAFF.

The chain is built from TRBV6-1 and TRBJ2-7; no definite D call. Between the trimmed V and J ends, which lost 8 bases and 3 bases, there was a span of 17 bases. This CDR3 region has 14 residues. Germline CDR1 and CDR2: MNHNS and SASEGT. This CDR3 is CASALELRHYEQYF. CDR3 sequence (DNA): TGTGCCAGCGCCCTGGAGCTGAGGCACTACGAGCAGTACTTC.

This clone was seen a single time. The chain recombines TRBV6-5 with TRBJ1-4; D possibly corresponds to TRBD1 (6 bases). Trimming removed 7 bases from V and 3 bases from J, with 15 bases in between. Germline CDR1 is MNHEY and CDR2 is SVGAGI. The CDR3 is 15 residues long. The CDR3 DNA sequence: TGTGCCAGCACCCGACAGGTCGGGGCTAATGAAAAACTGTTTTTT. Its translation is CASTRQVGANEKLFF.